Each of the 24 T cell receptor beta chains below was sequenced from the same sample in a study of response to subunit inactivated influenza vaccine. TCRdb re-derived calls from the RT-PCR reads in MiXCR, one entry per CDR3 protein. Among approximately 250,000 distinct CDR3 sequences, 10% to 15% were seen once, and the ten largest hold 7.8%. Source: non-naive T cells sorted from PBMCs, taken approximately 15 days before vaccination. All receptors come from a man aged 50 to 59 who received an inactivated influenza vaccine.

The chain joins TRBV5-1 to TRBJ1-4; D is undetermined. The CDR3 is 14 amino acids. Germline V lookup: CDR1 SGHRS, CDR2 YFSETQ. Trimming cost V 4 bases and J 3 bases, with 10 bases left between them. The chain's CDR3 is CASSPQRPNEKLFF. The CDR3 DNA is TGCGCCAGCAGCCCGCAAAGACCTAATGAAAAACTGTTTTTT.

The chain has TRBV20-1 and TRBJ2-3; D not certain. The CDR3 covers 13 residues. Trimming left V 3 bases short and J 0 bases short, with 7 bases between. The germline CDR1 and CDR2 sequences are DFQATT and SNEGSKA (reference sequence). The CDR3 DNA follows: TGCAGTGCTAGTGCGTTTAGCACAGATACGCAGTATTTT. Protein sequence: CSASAFSTDTQYF.

The chain is built from TRBV2 and TRBJ2-3, with 11 bases fitting TRBD2. With V trimmed by 8 bases and J by 5 bases, 9 bases remained unmatched. The CDR3 is made up of 15 amino acids. Germline V gives CDR1 SNHLY, CDR2 FYNNEI. CDR3 nucleotide sequence: TGTGCCAGCCAAATAGCGGGGGGGCTCGAAGATACGCAGTATTTT. Protein: CASQIAGGLEDTQYF.

This clonotype has a handful of counts. The V gene is TRBV12-3 or TRBV12-4, the J gene TRBJ2-7; 7 bases agree with TRBD2. The CDR3 covers 14 residues. V lost 4 bases, J lost 3 bases, and 6 bases stayed unmatched. As DNA, the CDR3 is TGTGCCAGCAGTTCTTCCGGACTAGGCTACGAGCAGTACTTC. This translates into CASSSSGLGYEQYF.

This clonotype was found a few times. This chain links TRBV20-1 with TRBJ2-7; D may be TRBD1 (5 bases). This CDR3 has 12 residues. Trimming shortened V by 6 bases and J by 2 bases, and 11 bases separated the two germline ends. Germline CDR1 DFQATT, CDR2 SNEGSKA (reference sequence). The chain's CDR3 is CSATQGTYEQYF. CDR3 coding DNA: TGCAGTGCGACTCAGGGAACCTACGAGCAGTACTTC.

The chain links TRBV6-1 to TRBJ1-5, with a tentative D call TRBD1 (6 bases). V dropped 6 bases and J dropped 1 base, with 16 bases sitting between them. CDR1 is MNHNS, CDR2 SASEGT, per germline. The CDR3 totals 16 residues. The CDR3 is CASSPDSLRSNQPQHF. Written as DNA, the CDR3 is TGTGCCAGCAGCCCGGACAGTTTAAGAAGCAATCAGCCCCAGCATTTT.

This clonotype was counted only a few times. The genes are TRBV4-2 and TRBJ1-6, with D possibly matching TRBD1 (5 bases). The CDR3 contains 17 residues. Germline CDR1 and CDR2: LGHNA and YNFKEQ. The V and J ends lost 3 bases and 4 bases respectively, with 16 bases between them. Written as DNA, the CDR3 is TGTGCCAGCAGCCAGGAGGGCATGGGGGGTTATAATTCACCCCTCCACTTT. It is translated as CASSQEGMGGYNSPLHF.

Ten or more counts support this clonotype. The chain couples TRBV11-2 to TRBJ2-5, with 11 bases matching TRBD2. V lost 2 bases to trimming and J lost 4 bases; unmatched junction nucleotides: 12. This CDR3 region has 18 residues. The germline V gene encodes CDR1 SGHAT and CDR2 FQNNGV. CDR3 amino acids: CASSLIGPASGRRETQYF. The CDR3 nucleotides are TGTGCCAGCAGCTTAATCGGACCGGCTAGCGGGAGGAGAGAGACCCAGTACTTC.

This clonotype was detected a few times. The rearrangement joins TRBV20-1 to TRBJ2-7; possible D gene TRBD1, 6 bases. The CDR3 contains 14 residues. V lost 5 bases to trimming and J lost 2 bases, with 16 bases between them. Germline-derived CDR1 and CDR2 are DFQATT and SNEGSKA (reference sequence). CDR3 DNA: TGCAGTGCTCCACATTTACAGGGAACCTACGAGCAGTACTTC. Protein: CSAPHLQGTYEQYF.

The chain recombines TRBV7-6 with TRBJ2-5, with TRBD2 identical over 9 bases. The J segment lost 4 bases and the V segment lost 3 bases, leaving 9 bases of the junction unmatched. The CDR3 totals 16 residues. Germline assignment: CDR1 SGHVS and CDR2 FNYEAQ. The DNA of the CDR3 is TGTGCCAGCAGCTTTAACCTTCTTAGCGGGAGAGAGACCCAGTACTTC. It is translated as CASSFNLLSGRETQYF. Full variable domain (missing parts from reference TRBV7-6 and TRBJ2-5): GAGVSQSPRYKVTKRGQDVALRCDPISGHVSLYWYRQALGQGPEFLTYFNYEAQQDKSGLPNDRFSAERPEGSISTLTIQRTEQRDSAMYRCASSFNLLSGRETQYFGPGTRLLVL.

The J gene is TRBJ2-1, the V gene TRBV9; 9 bases are a match to TRBD2. The CDR3 is 16 residues long. CDR1 and CDR2 from the germline V gene are SGDLS and YYNGEE. J lost 8 bases, V lost 4 bases, and 13 bases had no gene match. The CDR3, as DNA: TGTGCCAGCAGCACCCGACTAGCGGCCTTGGGCGATGAGCAGTTCTTC. Encoded protein: CASSTRLAALGDEQFF. Drawing the rest from reference TRBV9 and TRBJ2-1, the complete variable domain is DSGVTQTPKHLITATGQRVTLRCSPRSGDLSVYWYQQSLDQGLQFLIQYYNGEERAKGNILERFSAQQFPDLHSELNLSSLELGDSALYFCASSTRLAALGDEQFFGPGTRLTVL.

Ten or more counts support this clonotype. This chain connects TRBV29-1 to TRBJ1-1; D not resolved. Between the trimmed V and J ends, which lost 8 bases and 3 bases, there was a span of 19 bases. Germline CDR1 SQVTM, CDR2 ANQGSEA. The CDR3 spans 14 residues. The CDR3 spells CSSRGGLADTEAFF. CDR3 sequence (DNA): TGCAGCTCCCGTGGCGGCCTGGCCGACACTGAAGCTTTCTTT.

This clonotype came up many times. The chain uses TRBV24-1 and TRBJ2-1; 7 bases fit TRBD2. CDR3 size: 17 residues. In germline, CDR1 is KGHDR, CDR2 SFDVKD. V lost 1 base, J lost 3 bases, and 8 bases stayed unmatched. The CDR3 DNA reads as TGTGCCACCAGTGATTTTTCACCGGGAGGATTCTACAATGAGCAGTTCTTC. Translating it yields CATSDFSPGGFYNEQFF.

This clonotype appeared many times. Mismatch with germline at one junction end may stem from a read error. The V call is TRBV5-1, the J call TRBJ1-4, with 7 bases lining up with TRBD1. CDR1 and CDR2 (germline): SGHRS, YFSETQ. The CDR3 is 15 residues long. This CDR3 is CASSLGTATNEKLFF. The CDR3 DNA is TGCGCCAGCAGTTTGGGGACAGCAACTAATGAAAAACTGTTTTTT. Based on the CDR3 plus reference TRBV5-1 and TRBJ1-4, the full variable domain is KAGVTQTPRYLIKTRGQQVTLSCSPISGHRSVSWYQQTPGQGLQFLFEYFSETQRNKGNFPGRFSGRQFSNSRSEMNVSTLELGDSALYLCASSLGTATNEKLFFGSGTQLSVL.

In nucleotides, the CDR3 is TGTGCCAGCAGTCCCCGGGGGGAAGCGGGGTACTCCTACAATGAGCAGTTCTTC. Amino acid sequence: CASSPRGEAGYSYNEQFF. The rearrangement links TRBV27 to TRBJ2-1, with TRBD2 matching 7 bases. This CDR3 is built from 18 residues. The germline gives CDR1 MNHEY, CDR2 SMNVEV (reference sequence). J lost 0 bases, V lost 5 bases, and 13 bases had no gene match.

The J gene is TRBJ1-1, the V gene TRBV28; 9 bases agree with TRBD1. V shed 5 bases, J shed 0 bases, and the junction held 7 bases outside the gene matches. Germline V CDR1 and CDR2: MDHEN, SYDVKM. This CDR3 is built from 16 residues. The CDR3 sequence: CASSTTGTGMNTEAFF. Here the CDR3 DNA reads TGTGCCAGCAGTACGACCGGGACAGGGATGAACACTGAAGCTTTCTTT.

In its sample, this clonotype was seen a few times. This chain connects TRBV4-1 to TRBJ1-4; possibly TRBD1 for D (5 bases). Trimming removed 0 bases at V and 8 bases at J, with 16 bases between. The CDR3 is 16 amino acids. Germline V gene sequence: CDR1 MGHRA, CDR2 YSYEKL. The CDR3 DNA reads as TGCGCCAGCAGCCAAGATCCCGGGGCTTCCTGGGAAAAACTGTTTTTT. This codes for CASSQDPGASWEKLFF.

This clonotype was counted many times. CDR3 residues: CASSPQGTSGGTTDTQYF. The CDR3 DNA sequence: TGTGCCAGCAGCCCACAAGGGACTAGCGGGGGGACCACAGATACGCAGTATTTT. The rearrangement links TRBV4-2 to TRBJ2-3; 15 bases line up with TRBD2. The V gene's germline CDR1 is LGHNA and CDR2 YNFKEQ. After removal of 4 bases from V and 2 bases from J, the junction contained 7 bases not matched to a gene. This CDR3 is built from 18 residues.

The chain carries TRBV11-2 and TRBJ2-2, with D possibly TRBD1 on 5 matching bases. V lost 0 bases to trimming and J lost 4 bases, with 9 bases between them. The CDR3 sequence is 15 residues long. Germline CDR1 SGHAT, CDR2 FQNNGV. The CDR3 DNA is TGTGCCAGCAGCTTAGATCGACAGCTCACCGGGGAGCTGTTTTTT. Protein: CASSLDRQLTGELFF. The full variable domain, rest sourced from reference TRBV11-2 and TRBJ2-2, is EAGVAQSPRYKIIEKRQSVAFWCNPISGHATLYWYQQILGQGPKLLIQFQNNGVVDDSQLPKDRFSAERLKGVDSTLKIQPAKLEDSAVYLCASSLDRQLTGELFFGEGSRLTVL.

V gene TRBV6-2 or TRBV6-3 combines with J gene TRBJ2-1, with 14 bases aligning to TRBD2. Germline loops: CDR1 MNHEY, CDR2 SVGEGT. V was pared by 9 bases and J by 10 bases, with 5 bases of the junction left unmatched. CDR3 length: 13 residues. CDR3 sequence reads: CASRLAGGWEQFF. CDR3 in DNA: TGTGCCAGTAGACTAGCGGGGGGGTGGGAGCAGTTCTTC.

This clonotype showed up just a few times. V is TRBV7-2 and J is TRBJ2-3; D remains unclear. Trimming pared 8 bases from V and 4 bases from J, leaving 10 bases between. Germline V CDR1 and CDR2: SGHTA, FQGNSA. The CDR3 sequence is 12 residues long. The CDR3 region has the DNA TGTGCCAGCTCCCGGGTCGCAGATACGCAGTATTTT. Translating gives CASSRVADTQYF.

This clonotype was seen only a few times. An end of the junction does not agree with germline; a read error may underlie this. The chain links TRBV10-3 to TRBJ1-2; 7 nucleotides match TRBD1. The CDR3 runs 15 residues. Germline V CDR1 and CDR2: ENHRY, SYGVKD. The DNA for the CDR3 is TGTGCCAGCAGTCGCTCAGGGGGATCCAACTATGGCTACACCTTC. It yields the protein CASSRSGGSNYGYTF.

This clonotype was detected a few times. V and J are TRBV30 and TRBJ1-5, with D possibly TRBD1 on 6 matching bases. CDR1 and CDR2 from the germline V gene are GTSNPN and SVGIG (reference sequence). This CDR3 region has 14 residues. Trimming cost V 0 bases and J 4 bases, with 10 bases left between them. This CDR3 is CAWSVGARNQPQHF. In DNA form, the CDR3 reads TGTGCCTGGAGTGTGGGGGCTCGGAATCAGCCCCAGCATTTT.

The gene calls are TRBV24-1 and TRBJ1-5; D might be TRBD1 (6 bases). There are 14 residues in the CDR3. The V gene's germline CDR1 is KGHDR and CDR2 SFDVKD. V lost 0 bases, J lost 5 bases, and 7 bases lay in between. The CDR3 coding sequence is TGTGCCACCAGTGATTTGGCAGGGGATCAGCCCCAGCATTTT. Its protein is CATSDLAGDQPQHF.